This T cell receptor (beta chain) was retrieved from a study of neoadjuvant anti-PD-1 for oral cavity cancer. Study overall: Before surgery, most patients got three to four biweekly 3 mg/kg nivolumab doses.

The V end lost 2 bases, the J end lost 1 base, and 14 bases lay between the germline ends. The V gene's germline CDR1 is SEHNR and CDR2 FQNEAQ (reference sequence). This CDR3 comprises 16 residues. Repertoires were generated with immunoSEQ multiplex PCR, while TCRdb's copy carries only in-frame clones and drops some. Here the sample spans 55,000 to 80,000 clones, approximately 82% being singletons. Sequencing was performed on PBMCs, taken before nivolumab (anti-PD-1) treatment. This sequence was found in a person aged 35-80 years with oral cavity squamous cell carcinoma. The chain recombines TRBV7-9 with TRBJ1-1; D may be TRBD1 (5 bases). CDR3 residues: CASSLRAGTPNTEAFF. In DNA form, the CDR3 reads TGTGCCAGCAGCTTAAGGGCCGGGACGCCGAACACTGAAGCTTTCTTT.